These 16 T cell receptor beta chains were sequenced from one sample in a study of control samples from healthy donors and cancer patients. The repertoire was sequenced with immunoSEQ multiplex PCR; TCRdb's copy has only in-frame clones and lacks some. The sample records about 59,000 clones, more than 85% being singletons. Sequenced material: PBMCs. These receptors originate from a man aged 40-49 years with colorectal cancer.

DNA of the CDR3: TGTGCCAGCAGTTACTCGAGGGGACAGGGTCTTTATGGCTACACCTTC. It translates to CASSYSRGQGLYGYTF. The chain joins TRBV6-5 to TRBJ1-2, with TRBD1 matching over 9 bases. Germline CDR1 MNHEY, CDR2 SVGAGI. Losses at the gene ends were 0 bases for V and 5 bases for J; bases not matched to a gene: 7. This CDR3 has 16 residues.

CDR3 in amino acids: CASSQESGGPYGYTF. DNA for the CDR3: TGTGCCAGCAGCCAAGAGTCCGGAGGCCCCTATGGCTACACCTTC. The chain carries TRBV3-1 (or the pseudogene TRBV3-2) and TRBJ1-2; no clear D gene. V lost 0 bases to trimming and J lost 4 bases, with 12 bases between them. This CDR3 is 15 amino acids long. Germline values: CDR1 LGHDT, CDR2 YNNKEL (reference sequence).

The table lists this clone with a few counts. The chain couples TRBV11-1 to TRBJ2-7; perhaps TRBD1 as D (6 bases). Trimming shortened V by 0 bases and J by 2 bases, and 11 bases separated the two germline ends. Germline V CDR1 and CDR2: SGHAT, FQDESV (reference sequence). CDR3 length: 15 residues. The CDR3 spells CASSLAGQTTYEQYF. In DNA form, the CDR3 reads TGTGCCAGCAGCTTAGCTGGACAGACGACCTACGAGCAGTACTTC.

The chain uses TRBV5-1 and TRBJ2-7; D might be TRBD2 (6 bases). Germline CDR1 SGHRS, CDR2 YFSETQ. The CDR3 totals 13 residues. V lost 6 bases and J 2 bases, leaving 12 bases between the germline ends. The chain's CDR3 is CASKGGLTYEQYF. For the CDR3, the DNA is TGCGCCAGCAAAGGAGGGCTGACCTACGAGCAGTACTTC.

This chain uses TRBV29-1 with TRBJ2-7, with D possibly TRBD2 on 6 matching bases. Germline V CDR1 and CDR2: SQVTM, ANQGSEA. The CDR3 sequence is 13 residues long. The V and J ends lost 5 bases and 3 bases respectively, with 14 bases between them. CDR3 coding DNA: TGCAGCGTTCCCCTTGGGGGAGGCTACGAGCAGTACTTC. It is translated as CSVPLGGGYEQYF.

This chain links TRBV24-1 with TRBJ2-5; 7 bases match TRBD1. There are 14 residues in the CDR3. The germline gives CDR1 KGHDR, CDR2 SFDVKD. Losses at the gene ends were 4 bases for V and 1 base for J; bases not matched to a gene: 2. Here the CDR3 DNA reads TGTGCCACCAGTGAGTCAGGGGGCCAAGAGACCCAGTACTTC. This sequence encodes CATSESGGQETQYF.

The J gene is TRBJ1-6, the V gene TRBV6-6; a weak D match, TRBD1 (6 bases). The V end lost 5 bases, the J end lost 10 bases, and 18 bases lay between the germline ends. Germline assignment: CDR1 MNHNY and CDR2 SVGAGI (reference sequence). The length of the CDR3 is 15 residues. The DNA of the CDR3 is TGTGCCAGCAGTGCCGAGTTAGGGGGGTGGTCACCCCTCCACTTT. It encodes CASSAELGGWSPLHF.

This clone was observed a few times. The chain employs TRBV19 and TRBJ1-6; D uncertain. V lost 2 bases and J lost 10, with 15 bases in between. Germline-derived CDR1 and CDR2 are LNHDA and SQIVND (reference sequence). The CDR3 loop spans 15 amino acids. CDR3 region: CASSIRGNAYSPLHF. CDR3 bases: TGTGCCAGTAGTATACGTGGGAACGCATACTCACCCCTCCACTTT.

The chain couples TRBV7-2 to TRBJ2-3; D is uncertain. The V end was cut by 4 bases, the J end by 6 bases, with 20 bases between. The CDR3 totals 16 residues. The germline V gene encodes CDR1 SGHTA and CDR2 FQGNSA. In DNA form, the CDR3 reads TGTGCCAGCAGCTCCGTCCTAGTGTCCGTCCCCGATACGCAGTATTTT. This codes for CASSSVLVSVPDTQYF.

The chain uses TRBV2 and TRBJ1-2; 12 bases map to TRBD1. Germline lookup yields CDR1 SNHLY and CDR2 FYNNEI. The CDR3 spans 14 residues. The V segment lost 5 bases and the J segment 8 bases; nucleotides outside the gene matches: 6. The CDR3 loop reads CASSTTGQGAGYTF. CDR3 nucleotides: TGTGCCAGCAGTACTACGGGACAGGGGGCCGGCTACACCTTC.

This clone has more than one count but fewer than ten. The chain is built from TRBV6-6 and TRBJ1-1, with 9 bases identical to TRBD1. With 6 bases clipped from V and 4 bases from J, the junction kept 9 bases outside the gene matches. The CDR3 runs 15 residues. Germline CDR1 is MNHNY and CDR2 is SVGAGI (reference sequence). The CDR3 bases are TGTGCCAGCAGGAGAGGACAGGGGCGGACCACTGAAGCTTTCTTT. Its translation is CASRRGQGRTTEAFF.

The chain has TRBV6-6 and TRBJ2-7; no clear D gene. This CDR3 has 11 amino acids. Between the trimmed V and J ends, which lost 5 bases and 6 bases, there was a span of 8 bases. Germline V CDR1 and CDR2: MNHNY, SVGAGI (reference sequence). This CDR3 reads CASSTGLEQYF. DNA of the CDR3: TGTGCCAGCAGTACCGGCCTCGAGCAGTACTTC.

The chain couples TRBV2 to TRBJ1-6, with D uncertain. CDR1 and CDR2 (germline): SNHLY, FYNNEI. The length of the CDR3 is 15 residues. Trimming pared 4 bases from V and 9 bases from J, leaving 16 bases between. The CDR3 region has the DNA TGTGCCAGCAGTGTAGGGCAGACTATCGGTTCACCCCTCCACTTT. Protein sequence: CASSVGQTIGSPLHF. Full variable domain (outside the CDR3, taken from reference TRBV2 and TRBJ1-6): EPEVTQTPSHQVTQMGQEVILRCVPISNHLYFYWYRQILGQKVEFLVSFYNNEISEKSEIFDDQFSVERPDGSNFTLKIRSTKLEDSAMYFCASSVGQTIGSPLHFGNGTRLTVT.

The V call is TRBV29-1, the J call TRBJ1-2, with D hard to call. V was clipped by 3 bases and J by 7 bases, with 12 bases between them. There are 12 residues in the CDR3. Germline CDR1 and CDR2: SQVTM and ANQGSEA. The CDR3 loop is CSVDRPYPGYTF. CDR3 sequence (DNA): TGCAGCGTTGATCGACCGTACCCTGGCTACACCTTC.

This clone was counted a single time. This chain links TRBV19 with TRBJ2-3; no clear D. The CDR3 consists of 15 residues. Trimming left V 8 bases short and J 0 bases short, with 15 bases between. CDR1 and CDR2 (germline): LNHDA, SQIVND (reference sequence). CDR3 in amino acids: CASAPRAASTDTQYF. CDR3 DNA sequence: TGTGCCAGTGCGCCAAGAGCAGCTAGCACAGATACGCAGTATTTT.

Here the CDR3 reads CASSAANQETQYF. The CDR3 coding sequence is TGTGCCAGCAGTGCGGCCAACCAAGAGACCCAGTACTTC. The chain uses TRBV12-3 or TRBV12-4 and TRBJ2-5; no clear D gene. Trimming left V 5 bases short and J 0 bases short, with 7 bases between. The CDR3 length is 13 residues.